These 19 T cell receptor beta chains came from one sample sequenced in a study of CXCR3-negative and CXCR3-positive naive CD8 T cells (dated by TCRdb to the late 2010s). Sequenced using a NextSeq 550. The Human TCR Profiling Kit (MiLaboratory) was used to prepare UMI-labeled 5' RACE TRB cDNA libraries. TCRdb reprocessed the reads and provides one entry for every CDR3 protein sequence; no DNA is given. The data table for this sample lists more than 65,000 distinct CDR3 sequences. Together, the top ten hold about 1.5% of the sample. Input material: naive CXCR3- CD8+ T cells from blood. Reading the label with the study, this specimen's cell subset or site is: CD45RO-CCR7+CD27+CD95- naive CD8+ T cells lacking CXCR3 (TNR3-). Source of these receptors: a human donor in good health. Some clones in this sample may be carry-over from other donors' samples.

The chain's CDR3 is CASSLWGPLSSYEQYF. The chain carries TRBV28 and TRBJ2-7; TCRdb proposes TRBD2, but this gene call is untestable without DNA. The CDR3 has 16 residues. From germline, CDR1 is MDHEN and CDR2 SYDVKM.

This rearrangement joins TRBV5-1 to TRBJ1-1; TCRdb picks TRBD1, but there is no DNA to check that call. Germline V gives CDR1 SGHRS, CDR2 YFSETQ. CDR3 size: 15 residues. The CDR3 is CASSFFDRADTEAFF.

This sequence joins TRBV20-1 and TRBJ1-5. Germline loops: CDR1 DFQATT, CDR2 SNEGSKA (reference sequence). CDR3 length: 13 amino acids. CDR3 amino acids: CSALGRAGEPQHF.

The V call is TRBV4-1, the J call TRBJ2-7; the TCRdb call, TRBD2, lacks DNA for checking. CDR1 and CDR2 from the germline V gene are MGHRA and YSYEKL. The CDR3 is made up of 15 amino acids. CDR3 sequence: CASSPGPGGSYEQYF.

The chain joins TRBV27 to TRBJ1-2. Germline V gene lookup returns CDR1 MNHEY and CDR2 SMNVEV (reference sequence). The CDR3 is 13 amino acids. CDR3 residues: CASSLIGSDGYTF.

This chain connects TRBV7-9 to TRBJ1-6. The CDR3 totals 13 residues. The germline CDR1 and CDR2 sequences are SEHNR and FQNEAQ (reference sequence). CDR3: CASSSSYNSPLHF.

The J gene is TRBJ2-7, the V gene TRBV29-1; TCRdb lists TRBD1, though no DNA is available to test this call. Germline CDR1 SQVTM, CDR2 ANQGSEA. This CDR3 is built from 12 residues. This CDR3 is CSVEGLGAESYF.

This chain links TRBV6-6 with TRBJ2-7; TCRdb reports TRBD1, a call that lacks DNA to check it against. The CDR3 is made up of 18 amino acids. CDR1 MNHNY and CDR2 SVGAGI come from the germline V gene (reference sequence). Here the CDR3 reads CASSPLGLDREVDYEQYF.

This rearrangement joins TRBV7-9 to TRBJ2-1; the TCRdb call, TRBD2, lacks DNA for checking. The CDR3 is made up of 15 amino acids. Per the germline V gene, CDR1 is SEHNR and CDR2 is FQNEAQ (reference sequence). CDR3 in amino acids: CASTTSGASYNEQFF.

The CDR3 sequence is CASSQSGGSRNNEQFF. The V call is TRBV23-1, the J call TRBJ2-1; TCRdb's D call of TRBD1 is untestable without DNA. TRBV23-1 is identified as an open reading frame with a role that is uncertain. The CDR3 is 16 residues long.

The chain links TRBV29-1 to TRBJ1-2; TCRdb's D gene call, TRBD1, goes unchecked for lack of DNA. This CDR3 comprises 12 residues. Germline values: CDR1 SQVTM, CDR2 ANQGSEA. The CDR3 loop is CSVGGQAGGYTF.

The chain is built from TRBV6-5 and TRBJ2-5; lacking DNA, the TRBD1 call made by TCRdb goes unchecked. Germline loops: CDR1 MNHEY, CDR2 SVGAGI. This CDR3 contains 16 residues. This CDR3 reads CASSYSTTGVLETQYF.

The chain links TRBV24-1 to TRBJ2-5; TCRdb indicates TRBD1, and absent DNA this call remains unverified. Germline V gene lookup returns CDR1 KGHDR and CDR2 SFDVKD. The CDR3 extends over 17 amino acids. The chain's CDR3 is CATSDLNRDTLQETQYF.

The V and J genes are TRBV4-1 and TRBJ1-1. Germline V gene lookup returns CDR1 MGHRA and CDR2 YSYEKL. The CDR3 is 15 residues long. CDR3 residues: CASSQAGGRVTEAFF.

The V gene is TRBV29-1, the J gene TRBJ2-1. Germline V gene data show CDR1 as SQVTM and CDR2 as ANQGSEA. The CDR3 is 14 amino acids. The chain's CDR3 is CSVDVETPYNEQFF.

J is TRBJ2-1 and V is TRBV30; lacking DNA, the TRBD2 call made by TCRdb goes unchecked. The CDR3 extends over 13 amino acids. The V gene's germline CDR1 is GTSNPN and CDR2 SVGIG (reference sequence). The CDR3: CAWSVGDFGRQFF. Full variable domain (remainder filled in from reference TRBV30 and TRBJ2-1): SQTIHQWPATLVQPVGSPLSLECTVEGTSNPNLYWYRQAAGRGLQLLFYSVGIGQISSEVPQNLSASRPQDRQFILSSKKLLLSDSGFYLCAWSVGDFGRQFFGPGTRLTVL.

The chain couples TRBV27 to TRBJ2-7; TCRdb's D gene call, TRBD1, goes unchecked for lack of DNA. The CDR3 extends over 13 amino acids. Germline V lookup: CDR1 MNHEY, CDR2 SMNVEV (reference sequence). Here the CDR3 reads CASSPTWGDEQYF.

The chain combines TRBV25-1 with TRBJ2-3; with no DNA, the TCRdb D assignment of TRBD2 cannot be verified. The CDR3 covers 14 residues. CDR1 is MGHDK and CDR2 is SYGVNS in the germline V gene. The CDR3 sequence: CASSEYGGPDTQYF.

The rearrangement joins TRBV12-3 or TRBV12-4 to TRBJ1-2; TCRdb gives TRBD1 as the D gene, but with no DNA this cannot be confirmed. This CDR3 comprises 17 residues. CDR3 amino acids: CASSPGTGGAFNYGYTF.